This T cell receptor (beta chain) was sequenced for a study of CD8 T cells in ankylosing spondylitis. Study-wide findings and caveats: What seemed typical of ankylosing spondylitis blood was a TCR beta motif built from about 8 highly homologous variants. Earlier studies detected some motif variants in reactive arthritis synovial fluid and blood. Significant enrichment of disease-linked clones was reportedly seen in matched ankylosing spondylitis synovial fluid. Disease-linked clones bore a CD8+ phenotype and were relatively rare in peripheral blood.

By quantitative 5'-RACE with molecular barcodes, the TCR beta libraries were made. TCRdb re-called the 5' RACE reads through MiXCR, storing one row per CDR3 protein. The sample has 200,000 to 250,000 distinct CDR3 sequences, approximately 20% seen once. Remarks on this clonotype: The target antigen is unknown.

Sequencing used blood, either unsorted or a sorted T cell fraction (not recorded which). The origin of this receptor is a male donor with ankylosing spondylitis.

CDR3: CASSFPSGSPGDTGELFF. As DNA, the CDR3 is TGTGCCAGCAGCTTTCCTAGCGGGAGTCCAGGGGACACCGGGGAGCTGTTTTTT. The rearrangement uses TRBV7-6 and TRBJ2-2, with TRBD2 identical over 10 bases. The V gene end was trimmed by 3 bases and the J gene end by 3 bases; junction bases not matched to a gene: 10. This CDR3 is built from 18 residues. Germline CDR1 reads SGHVS; CDR2 reads FNYEAQ.